This TCR beta chain was profiled in a study of T-cell reconstitution after alpha-beta-depleted transplantation in children. Germline V lookup: CDR1 SNHLY, CDR2 FYNNEI. CDR3 size: 11 residues. V dropped 6 bases and J dropped 4 bases, with 7 bases sitting between them. Construction of the TCRbeta library involved unique molecular identifiers. TCRdb re-called the PCR reads through MiXCR, storing one row per CDR3 protein. The profile shows approximately 88,000 distinct CDR3 sequences, 10% to 15% of them singletons. The sequences come from PBMCs from the stem cell graft donor, collected from the stem cell graft. The rearrangement uses TRBV2 and TRBJ2-7; the D gene is possibly TRBD2 (6 bases). This sequence originates from a human donor who donated a stem cell graft to a child with inherited bone marrow failure. The CDR3 nucleotides are TGTGCCAGCAGGCGGGAATACGAGCAGTACTTC. Translation gives CASRREYEQYF.